This TCR beta chain derives from a study of T cell responses to AZD1222 COVID-19 vaccine. Method: immunoSEQ multiplex PCR; TCRdb's copy keeps in-frame clones and lacks some. The sample contains around 110,000 clones, around 92% of which appear only once. Concerning this clone: Its matching antigen is unknown.

General study findings and limits: CD4 TCRs associated with vaccination spanned spike, dominating at 160-218 and 743-854. Once two AZD1222 doses were given, Spike-specific TCR breadth and depth went up. Nearly half of spike-specific TCRs reportedly target variant regions that are unmutated in the B.1.351 and B.1.1.7 variants.

The analysis combined second doses at about 4 or about 12 weeks. This CDR3 comprises 13 residues. CDR1 and CDR2 (germline): SNHLY, FYNNEI. The germline V and J ends were trimmed by 4 bases and 3 bases, with 8 bases remaining between them. This chain connects TRBV2 to TRBJ2-3; possibly TRBD2 for D (6 bases). The receptor was isolated from an adult who received the AZD1222 COVID-19 vaccine. The starting material was peripheral blood, obtained 28 days after the second AZD1222 dose. The CDR3 bases are TGTGCCAGCAGTGGCGGGGTTACAGATACGCAGTATTTT. Its translation is CASSGGVTDTQYF.